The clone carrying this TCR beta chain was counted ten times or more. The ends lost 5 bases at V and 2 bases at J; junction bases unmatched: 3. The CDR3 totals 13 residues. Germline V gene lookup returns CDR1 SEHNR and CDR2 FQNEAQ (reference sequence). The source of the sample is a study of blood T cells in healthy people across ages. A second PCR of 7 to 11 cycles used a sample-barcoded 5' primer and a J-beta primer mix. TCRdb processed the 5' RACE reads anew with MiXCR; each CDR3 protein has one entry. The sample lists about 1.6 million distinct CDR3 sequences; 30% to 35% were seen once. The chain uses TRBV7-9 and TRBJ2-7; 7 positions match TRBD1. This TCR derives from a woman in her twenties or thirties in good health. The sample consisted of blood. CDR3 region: CASSHRGAYEQYF. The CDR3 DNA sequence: TGTGCCAGCAGCCACAGGGGAGCCTACGAGCAGTACTTC.